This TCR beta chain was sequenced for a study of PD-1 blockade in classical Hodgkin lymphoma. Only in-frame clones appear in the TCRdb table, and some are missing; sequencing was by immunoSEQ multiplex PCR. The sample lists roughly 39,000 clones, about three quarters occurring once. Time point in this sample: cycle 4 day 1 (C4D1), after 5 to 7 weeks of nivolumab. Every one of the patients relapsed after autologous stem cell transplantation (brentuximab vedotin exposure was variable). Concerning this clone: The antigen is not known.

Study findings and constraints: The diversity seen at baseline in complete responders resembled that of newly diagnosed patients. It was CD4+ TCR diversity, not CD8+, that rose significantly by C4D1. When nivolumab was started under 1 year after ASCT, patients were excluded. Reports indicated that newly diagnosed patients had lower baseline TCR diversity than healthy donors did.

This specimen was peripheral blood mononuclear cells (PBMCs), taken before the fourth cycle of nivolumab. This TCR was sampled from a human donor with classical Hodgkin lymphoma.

DNA of the CDR3: TGTGCCAGTAGTATAGAATTAGGGTCCGGGGAGCTGTTTTTT. Its translation: CASSIELGSGELFF. The chain couples TRBV19 to TRBJ2-2; D gene ambiguous. The CDR3 covers 14 residues. The V gene lost 0 bases and the J gene lost 6 bases, with 8 bases spanning the gap. CDR1 is LNHDA, CDR2 SQIVND, per germline (reference sequence).